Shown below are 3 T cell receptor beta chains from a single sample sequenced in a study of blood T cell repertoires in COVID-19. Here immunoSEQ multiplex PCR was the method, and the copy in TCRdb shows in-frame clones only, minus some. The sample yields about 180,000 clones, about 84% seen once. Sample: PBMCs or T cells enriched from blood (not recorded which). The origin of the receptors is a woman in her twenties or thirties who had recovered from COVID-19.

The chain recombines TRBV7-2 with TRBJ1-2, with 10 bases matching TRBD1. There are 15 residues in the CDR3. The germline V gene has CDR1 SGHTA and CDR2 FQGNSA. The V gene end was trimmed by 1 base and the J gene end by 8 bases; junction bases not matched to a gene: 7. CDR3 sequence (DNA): TGTGCCAGCAGCTTAGGGATGACAGGGGGCGAGGGCTACACCTTC. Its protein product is CASSLGMTGGEGYTF.

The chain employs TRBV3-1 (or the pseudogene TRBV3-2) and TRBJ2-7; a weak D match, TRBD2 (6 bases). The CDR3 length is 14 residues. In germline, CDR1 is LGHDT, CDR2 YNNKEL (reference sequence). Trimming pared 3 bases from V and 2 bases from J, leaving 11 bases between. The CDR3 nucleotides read TGTGCCAGCAGCCAGGGAGGCGGCGCCTACGAGCAGTACTTC. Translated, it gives CASSQGGGAYEQYF.

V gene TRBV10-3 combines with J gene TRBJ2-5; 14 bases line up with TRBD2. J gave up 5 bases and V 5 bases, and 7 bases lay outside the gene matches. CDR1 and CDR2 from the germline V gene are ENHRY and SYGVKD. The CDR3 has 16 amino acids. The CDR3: CAISPGLAGAGETQYF. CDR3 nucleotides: TGTGCCATCAGTCCGGGACTAGCGGGAGCAGGGGAGACCCAGTACTTC.